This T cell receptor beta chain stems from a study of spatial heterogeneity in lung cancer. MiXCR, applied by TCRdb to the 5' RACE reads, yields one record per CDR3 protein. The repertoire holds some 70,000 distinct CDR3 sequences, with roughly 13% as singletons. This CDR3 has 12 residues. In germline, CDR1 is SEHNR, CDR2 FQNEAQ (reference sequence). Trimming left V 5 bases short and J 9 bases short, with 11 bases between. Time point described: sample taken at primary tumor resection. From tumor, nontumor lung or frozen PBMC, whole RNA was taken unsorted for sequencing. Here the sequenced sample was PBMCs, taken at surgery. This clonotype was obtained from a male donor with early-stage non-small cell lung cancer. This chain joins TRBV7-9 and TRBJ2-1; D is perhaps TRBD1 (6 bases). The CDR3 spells CASSPQGPEQFF. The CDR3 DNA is TGTGCCAGCAGCCCACAGGGTCCTGAGCAGTTCTTC.